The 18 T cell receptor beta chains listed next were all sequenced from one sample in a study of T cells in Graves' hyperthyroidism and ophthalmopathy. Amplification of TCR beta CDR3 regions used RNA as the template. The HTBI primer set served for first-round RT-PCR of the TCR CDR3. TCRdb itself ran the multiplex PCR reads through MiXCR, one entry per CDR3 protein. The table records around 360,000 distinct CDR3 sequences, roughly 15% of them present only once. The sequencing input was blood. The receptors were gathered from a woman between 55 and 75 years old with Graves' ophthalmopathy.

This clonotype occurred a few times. Here the CDR3 reads CASTGARTGELFF. CDR3 nucleotide sequence: TGTGCCAGCACGGGGGCGCGGACCGGGGAGCTGTTTTTT. V is TRBV6-1 and J is TRBJ2-2, with D tentatively TRBD1 or TRBD2 (6 bases each). The ends were cut back, 7 bases at V and 5 bases at J, with 11 bases in the middle. In germline, CDR1 is MNHNS, CDR2 SASEGT. This CDR3 comprises 13 residues.

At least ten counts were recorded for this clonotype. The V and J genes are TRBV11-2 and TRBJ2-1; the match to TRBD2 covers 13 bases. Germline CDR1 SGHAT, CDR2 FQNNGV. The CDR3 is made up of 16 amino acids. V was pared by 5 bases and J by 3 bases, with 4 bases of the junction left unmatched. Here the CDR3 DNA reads TGTGCCAGCAGCCTAACTAGCGGGAGGGTCTACAATGAGCAGTTCTTC. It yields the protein CASSLTSGRVYNEQFF.

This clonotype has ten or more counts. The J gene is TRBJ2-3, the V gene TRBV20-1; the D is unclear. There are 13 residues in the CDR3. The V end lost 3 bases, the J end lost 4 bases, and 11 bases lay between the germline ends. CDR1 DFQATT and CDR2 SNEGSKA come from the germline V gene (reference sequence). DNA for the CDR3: TGCAGTGCTAGGGCAGATTTTCCAGATACGCAGTATTTT. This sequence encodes CSARADFPDTQYF.

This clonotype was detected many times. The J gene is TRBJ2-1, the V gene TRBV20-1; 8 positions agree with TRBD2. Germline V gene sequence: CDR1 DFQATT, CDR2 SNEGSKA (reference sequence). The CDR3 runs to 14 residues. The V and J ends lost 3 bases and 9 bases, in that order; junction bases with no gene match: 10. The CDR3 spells CSARFGGGVGEQFF. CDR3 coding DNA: TGCAGTGCTAGGTTCGGGGGGGGGGTCGGTGAGCAGTTCTTC.

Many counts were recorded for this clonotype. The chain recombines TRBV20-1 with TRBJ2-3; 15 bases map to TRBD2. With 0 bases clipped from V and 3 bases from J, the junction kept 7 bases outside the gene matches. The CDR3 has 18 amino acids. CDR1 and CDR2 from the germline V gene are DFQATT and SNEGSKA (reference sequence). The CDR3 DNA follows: TGCAGTGCTAGAGATTCCCGGGGGACTAGCGGGAGGACAGATACGCAGTATTTT. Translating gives CSARDSRGTSGRTDTQYF.

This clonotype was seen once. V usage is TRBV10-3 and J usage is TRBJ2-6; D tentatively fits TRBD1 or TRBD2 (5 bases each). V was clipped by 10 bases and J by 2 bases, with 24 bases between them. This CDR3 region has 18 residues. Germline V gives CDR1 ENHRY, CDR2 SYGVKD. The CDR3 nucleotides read TGTGCCACTATGCCCGGGACCCCCGTTGGCCCTGGGGCCAACGTCCTGACTTTC. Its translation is CATMPGTPVGPGANVLTF.

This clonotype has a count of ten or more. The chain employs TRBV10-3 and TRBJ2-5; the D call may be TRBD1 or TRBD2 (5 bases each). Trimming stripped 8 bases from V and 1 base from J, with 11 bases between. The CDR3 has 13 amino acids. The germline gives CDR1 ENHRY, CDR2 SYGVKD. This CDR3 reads CAIARDPQETQYF. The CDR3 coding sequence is TGTGCCATCGCTCGGGACCCCCAAGAGACCCAGTACTTC.

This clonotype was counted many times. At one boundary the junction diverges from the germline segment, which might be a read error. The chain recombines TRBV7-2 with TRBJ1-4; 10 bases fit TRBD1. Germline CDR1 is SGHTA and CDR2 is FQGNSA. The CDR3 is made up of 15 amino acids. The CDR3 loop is CASSPRQGAKEKLFF. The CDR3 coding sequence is TGTGCCAGCAGCCCGCGACAGGGGGCTAAGGAAAAACTGTTTTTT.

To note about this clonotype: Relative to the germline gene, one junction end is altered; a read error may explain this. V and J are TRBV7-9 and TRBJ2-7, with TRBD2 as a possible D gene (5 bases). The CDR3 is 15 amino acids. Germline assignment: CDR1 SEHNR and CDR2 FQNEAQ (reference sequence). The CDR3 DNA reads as TGTGTCAGCAGCCCCAACCCCCCGAGGGATTACGAGCAGTACTTC. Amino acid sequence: CVSSPNPPRDYEQYF.

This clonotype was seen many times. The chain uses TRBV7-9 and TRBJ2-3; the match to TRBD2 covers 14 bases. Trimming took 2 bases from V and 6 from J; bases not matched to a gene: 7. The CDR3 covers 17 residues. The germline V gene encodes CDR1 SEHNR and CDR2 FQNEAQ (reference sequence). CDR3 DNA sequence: TGTGCCAGCAGCTTAATTGGGGGACTAGCGGGAGTCGATACGCAGTATTTT. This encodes CASSLIGGLAGVDTQYF.

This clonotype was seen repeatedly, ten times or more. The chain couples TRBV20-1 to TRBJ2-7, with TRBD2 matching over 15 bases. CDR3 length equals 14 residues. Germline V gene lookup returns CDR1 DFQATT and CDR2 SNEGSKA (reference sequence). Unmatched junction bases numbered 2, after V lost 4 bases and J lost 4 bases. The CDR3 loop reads CSANGLAGGYEQYF. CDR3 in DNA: TGCAGTGCTAACGGACTAGCGGGAGGGTACGAGCAGTACTTC.

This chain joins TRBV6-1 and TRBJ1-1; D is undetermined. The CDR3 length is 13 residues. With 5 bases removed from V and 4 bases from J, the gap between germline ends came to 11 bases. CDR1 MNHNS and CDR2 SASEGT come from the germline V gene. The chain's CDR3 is CASSTGRATEAFF. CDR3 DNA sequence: TGTGCCAGCAGTACGGGTCGGGCCACTGAAGCTTTCTTT.

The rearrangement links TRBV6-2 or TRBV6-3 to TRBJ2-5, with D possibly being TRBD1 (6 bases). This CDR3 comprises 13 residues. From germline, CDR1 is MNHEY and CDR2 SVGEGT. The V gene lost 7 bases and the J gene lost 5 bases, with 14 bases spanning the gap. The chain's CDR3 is CASKDSPLETQYF. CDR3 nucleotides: TGTGCCAGCAAGGACAGTCCTTTGGAGACCCAGTACTTC.

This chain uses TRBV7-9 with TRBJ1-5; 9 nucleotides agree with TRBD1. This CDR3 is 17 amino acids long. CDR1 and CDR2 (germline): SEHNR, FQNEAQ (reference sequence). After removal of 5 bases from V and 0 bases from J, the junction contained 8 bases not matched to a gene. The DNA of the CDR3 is TGTGCCAGCAGCGCGGGACAGGGAAGCTATAGCAATCAGCCCCAGCATTTT. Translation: CASSAGQGSYSNQPQHF. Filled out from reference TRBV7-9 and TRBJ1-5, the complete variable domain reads DTGVSQNPRHKITKRGQNVTFRCDPISEHNRLYWYRQTLGQGPEFLTYFQNEAQLEKSRLLSDRFSAERPKGSFSTLEIQRTEQGDSAMYLCASSAGQGSYSNQPQHFGDGTRLSIL.

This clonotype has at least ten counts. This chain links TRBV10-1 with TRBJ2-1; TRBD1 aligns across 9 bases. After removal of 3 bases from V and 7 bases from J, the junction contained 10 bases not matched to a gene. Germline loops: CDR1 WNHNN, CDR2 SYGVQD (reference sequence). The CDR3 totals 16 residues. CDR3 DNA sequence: TGCGCCAGCAGTGAAACTCCGGGACAGGGAAGGAATGAGCAGTTCTTC. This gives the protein CASSETPGQGRNEQFF.

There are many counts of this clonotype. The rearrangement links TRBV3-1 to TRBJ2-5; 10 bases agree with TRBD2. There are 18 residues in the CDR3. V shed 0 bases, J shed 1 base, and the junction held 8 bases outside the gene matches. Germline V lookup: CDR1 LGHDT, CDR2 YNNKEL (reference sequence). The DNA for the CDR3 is TGTGCCAGCAGCCAAGATGAGAGAACTAGCGGGATCCAAGAGACCCAGTACTTC. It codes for CASSQDERTSGIQETQYF.

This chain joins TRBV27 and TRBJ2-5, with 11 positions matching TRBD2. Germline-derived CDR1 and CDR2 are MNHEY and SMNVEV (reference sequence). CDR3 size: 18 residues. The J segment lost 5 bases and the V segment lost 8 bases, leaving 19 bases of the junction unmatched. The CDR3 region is CASGNRQGLAVDRETQYF. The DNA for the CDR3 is TGTGCCAGCGGAAATAGACAGGGACTAGCGGTAGATCGGGAGACCCAGTACTTC.

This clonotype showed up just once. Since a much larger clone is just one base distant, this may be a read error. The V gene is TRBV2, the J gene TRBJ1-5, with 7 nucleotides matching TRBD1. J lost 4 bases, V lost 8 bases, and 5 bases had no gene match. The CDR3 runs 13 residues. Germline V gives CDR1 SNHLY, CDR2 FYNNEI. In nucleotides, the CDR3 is TGTGCCAGCGGTGGGACAGCAAATCAGCCCCAGCATTTT. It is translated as CASGGTANQPQHF.